The text below deals with one T cell receptor (beta chain). The data derive from a study of T cell changes during pregnancy in multiple sclerosis. The V segment lost 6 bases and the J segment 6 bases; nucleotides outside the gene matches: 5. Germline loops: CDR1 SEHNR, CDR2 FQNEAQ (reference sequence). This CDR3 contains 13 residues. Sequencing used immunoSEQ multiplex PCR; TCRdb keeps in-frame clones, though not all of them. The profile shows roughly 100,000 clones, about 90% of them singletons. The sample in question was peripheral blood, obtained after pregnancy. The chain employs TRBV7-9 and TRBJ1-2; 9 nucleotides agree with TRBD1. This sequence originates from a female donor with multiple sclerosis, enrolled in a pregnancy study. The CDR3 sequence: CASSFTGGHGYTF. CDR3 in DNA: TGTGCCAGCAGTTTCACAGGGGGCCATGGCTACACCTTC.